A single sample is the source of the 5 T cell receptor beta chains below, sequenced in a study of tumor-infiltrating lymphocytes in primary liver carcinoma. Total RNA (around 0.45 ug) served as template for TCR beta cDNA synthesis primed by a constant-region primer. Three nested multiplex PCR rounds, a slightly modified ARM-PCR, produced the libraries for TCR beta. Running around 10 cycles apiece, the first two PCR rounds relied on TRBV1-TRBV30 forward primers together with a C-beta reverse primer. TCRdb itself ran the multiplex PCR reads through MiXCR, one entry per CDR3 protein. The sample has 20,000 to 25,000 distinct CDR3 sequences, about 75% seen once. Between roughly 20 and 30 mg of unsorted bulk tissue served as the source from which RNA and DNA were co-extracted. Specimen: liver tumor tissue from sampling region 1. Sample subset: tumor region T1, superior pole. The receptors shown here come from a woman in her thirties with primary liver carcinoma and hepatitis B virus infection.

Comments on this clonotype: The CDR3 does not end in the conserved phenylalanine or tryptophan, so this is likely a read error. Because the CDR3's place on the DNA is in doubt, the DNA is left out and the CDR3 is given as listed by TCRdb. CDR3 residues: CASSLRETNYGCTI. The chain recombines TRBV11-2 with TRBJ1-2. Including both end residues, the CDR3 is 14 amino acids long. Germline CDR1 reads SGHAT; CDR2 reads FQNNGV.

The table lists this clonotype with a count of one. This CDR3 is missing its conserved last phenylalanine or tryptophan, likely due to a read error. J is TRBJ2-2 and V is TRBV6-5, with 8 bases lining up with TRBD1. The germline CDR1 and CDR2 sequences are MNHEY and SVGAGI. This CDR3 is 15 amino acids long. CDR3 nucleotide sequence: TGTGCCAGTAGTTCGCGGACAGGGTTCACCGGGGAGCTGTTTGTT. Its protein is CASSSRTGFTGELFV.

In the case of this clonotype: Germline is not matched at one junction end, which may reflect a read error. J is TRBJ1-1 and V is TRBV11-2, with D perhaps matching TRBD1 (5 bases). This CDR3 is built from 19 residues. Germline V lookup: CDR1 SGHAT, CDR2 FQNNGV. CDR3 coding DNA: TGTGCCAGCAGCGCTCGGGAGGGGCGCAAGAGGTGGAGTAACACTGAAACTTTCTTT. It translates to CASSAREGRKRWSNTETFF.

As for this clonotype: The junction departs from the called germline gene at one end, perhaps through a read error. The rearrangement links TRBV6-2 or TRBV6-3 to TRBJ2-1, with 7 bases lining up with TRBD2. From germline, CDR1 is MNHEY and CDR2 SVGEGT. The CDR3 extends over 20 amino acids. CDR3 sequence reads: CARSYWGRLEGAGPFNEQFF. The CDR3 DNA is TGTGCCAGAAGTTACTGGGGACGACTAGAGGGAGCGGGGCCTTTCAATGAGCAGTTCTTC.

As regards this clonotype: Without the conserved terminal phenylalanine or tryptophan, this CDR3 likely stems from a read error. The chain uses TRBV28 and TRBJ1-6; D perhaps matches TRBD1 (5 bases). The V gene's germline CDR1 is MDHEN and CDR2 SYDVKM. The CDR3 runs to 16 residues. In DNA, the CDR3 is TGCGCCAGCAGTACCCACAAGGGGCAAGTTTTCTTCACTCTCCACGTT. It is translated as CASSTHKGQVFFTLHV.